The T cell receptor (beta chain) under discussion was sequenced for a study of T-cell memory formation after mild COVID-19 (dated by TCRdb to 2020 to 2023). General notes on the study: TCR sequence clusters from the two donors were largely donor specific. In two donors, T-cell clones that expanded and contracted after mild COVID-19 were tracked by sequencing TCRalpha and TCRbeta repertoires over time. Two young, previously healthy adult volunteers made up the cohort, one male and one female.

Turning to this clonotype: This clone's antigen is unknown. No per-base quality is available; no much larger clone lies one base away.

Study-wide findings and limitations: Balanced CD4/CD8 phenotypes were observed for clones contracting from day 15 to 85, whereas a bias towards CD4+ was observed for a second wave of clones expanding from day 15 to 37. The second-wave clones that peaked on day 37 were not confirmed to be SARS-CoV-2 specific. Some responding clones were detected in pre-infection memory, which suggested that pre-existing cross-reactive memory T cells had joined the SARS-CoV-2 response. Only two mild cases were covered in the study, and larger cohorts including severe cases with pre-infection samples were considered necessary. Contracting CD4+ clones were located mainly in the CM and EM memory subsets, whereas CD8+ clones were found to be enriched in EMRA.

PBMCs were isolated by Ficoll-Paque density gradient centrifugation. CDR1 and CDR2 are read off the germline V gene as LGHNA and YSLEER. At the junction V is shortened by 0 bases and J by 14 bases; bases outside the gene matches: 10. CDR3 length: 15 amino acids, cysteine to phenylalanine. This entry keeps only the CDR3 DNA: 45 bases, framed from base 1. The listed sequencing device is Illumina NovaSeq 6000. Using 5'RACE with constant-segment primers, TCRalpha and TCRbeta cDNA libraries were constructed, with sample barcodes and unique molecular identifiers added in the process. RNA was extracted from every sample with Trizol reagent. The libraries were amplified in two PCR steps, and the second step added a second sample barcode and Illumina TruSeq adapters. Libraries were sequenced on an Illumina NovaSeq with 2 x 150 bp paired-end reads. The authors' analysis ran thus. With migec v1.2.7, reads were demultiplexed and then collapsed into UMI-guided consensus sequences. With mixcr v2.1.11, UMI consensuses were aligned to TRA and TRB V and J templates and assembled into clonotypes. A clonotype was counted as expanded or contracted only when both edgeR and NoisET called the clonotype significant, with the noise models trained on biological replicates. For edgeR calls, a false discovery rate-adjusted p below 0.01 and a log2 fold-change threshold of 1 were applied. PCA with hierarchical clustering of max-normalized trajectories of the 1000 most abundant clonotypes was used as exploratory dynamics analysis. Separately sequenced CD4+ and CD8+ repertoires were used to assign the CD4 or CD8 phenotype of responding clones. TCRdb trimmed the raw reads at Q25, called clones with MiXCR and kept productive beta chains. Each entry merges the rows of one CDR3 protein and shows their most common DNA and genes. V and J calls and clone size were set by TCRdb, not the authors. This sample is represented by 350,000 or so distinct CDR3 sequences; 10% to 15% of them were singletons. The ten largest account for about 20% of the sample.

The clonotype originates from a man between 18 and 35 years old who had mild COVID-19 (a few samples of this study predate the infection). The sample titles of this study are shuffled in the database, so cell type and time point are left out; the donor was told from shared clones. The material sequenced was PBMCs or a T cell subset sorted from them (not recorded which). The chain joins TRBV4-3 to TRBJ1-6; TRBD1 lines up with 7 middle nucleotides. The CDR3: CASSQDRGAGMALHF. The nucleotides are TGCGCCAGCAGCCAAGACAGGGGGGCAGGCATGGCCCTCCACTTT.